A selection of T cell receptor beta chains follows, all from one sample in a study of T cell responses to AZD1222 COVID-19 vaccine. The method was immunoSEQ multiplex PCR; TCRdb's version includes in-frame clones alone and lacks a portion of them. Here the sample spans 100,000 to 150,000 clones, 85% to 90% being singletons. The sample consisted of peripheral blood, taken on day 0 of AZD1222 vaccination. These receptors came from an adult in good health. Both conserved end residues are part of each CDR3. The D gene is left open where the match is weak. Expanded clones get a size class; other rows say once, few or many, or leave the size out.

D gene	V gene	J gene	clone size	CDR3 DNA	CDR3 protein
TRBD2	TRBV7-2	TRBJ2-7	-	TGTGCCAGCAGTTCCCTCGGACTAGCGGGGGGCTACGAGCAGTACTTC	CASSSLGLAGGYEQYF
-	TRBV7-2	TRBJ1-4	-	TGTGCCAGCAGCACCCGGTGGGGCGGGGAGAATGAAAAACTGTTTTTT	CASSTRWGGENEKLFF
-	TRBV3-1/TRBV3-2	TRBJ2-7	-	TGTGCCAGACGGCACTCGGGGGAACGGTCCTACGAGCAGTACTTC	CARRHSGERSYEQYF
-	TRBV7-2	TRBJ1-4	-	TGTGCCAGCAGCTTAGCACCCGCGAGCACTAATGAAAAACTGTTTTTT	CASSLAPASTNEKLFF
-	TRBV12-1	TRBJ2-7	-	TGTGCCAGCAGCTTTGTGTGGGGGGAGTTACATACCTACGAGCAGTACTTC	CASSFVWGELHTYEQYF
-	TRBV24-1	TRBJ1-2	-	TGTGCCACCAGTGAGGAGGGACGGAACTATGGCTACACCTTC	CATSEEGRNYGYTF
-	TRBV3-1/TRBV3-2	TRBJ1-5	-	TGTGCCAGCAGCCGCTCAGGGTCTCGCAATCAGCCCCAGCATTTT	CASSRSGSRNQPQHF
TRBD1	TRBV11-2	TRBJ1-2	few	TGTGCCAGCAGCCCGAGGTTGGGACAGGGCTATGGCTACACCTTC	CASSPRLGQGYGYTF
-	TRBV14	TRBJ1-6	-	TGTGCCAGCAGCCGCTACAGGGATTCACCCCTCCACTTT	CASSRYRDSPLHF
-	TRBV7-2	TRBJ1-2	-	TGTGCCAGCAGCTTAGCGACACAGAACTATGGCTACACCTTC	CASSLATQNYGYTF
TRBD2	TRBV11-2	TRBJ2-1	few	TGTGCCAGCAGCTTAGAAGGGACTAGCGGGGTGAATGAGCAGTTCTTC	CASSLEGTSGVNEQFF
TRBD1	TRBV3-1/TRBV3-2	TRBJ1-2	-	TGTGCCAGCAGCAGGGACAGGGGGCGAGGCGGCTATGGCTACACCTTC	CASSRDRGRGGYGYTF
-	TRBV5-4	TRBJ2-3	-	TGTGCCAGCAGTGCTGGGGGGCGAGAAGTAGATACGCAGTATTTT	CASSAGGREVDTQYF
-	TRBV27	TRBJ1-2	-	TGTGCCAGCAGTGCGAAACCAGGGCCCTATGGCTACACCTTC	CASSAKPGPYGYTF
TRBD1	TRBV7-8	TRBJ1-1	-	TGTGCCAGCAGCTTTAGGACAGGGGGGGTGACGATGGTTGGCACTGAAGCTTTCTTT	CASSFRTGGVTMVGTEAFF
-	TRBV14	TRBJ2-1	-	TGTGCCAGCAGCCAACAATACAATGAGCAGTTCTTC	CASSQQYNEQFF
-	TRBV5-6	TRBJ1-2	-	TGTGCCAGCAGCTTGCGGGGCACGTATGGCTACACCTTC	CASSLRGTYGYTF
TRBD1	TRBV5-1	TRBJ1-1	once	TGCGCCAGCAGCCCACAGGGGGGTATCACTGAAGCTTTCTTT	CASSPQGGITEAFF
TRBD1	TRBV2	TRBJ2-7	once	TGTGCCAGCCGGGACAGGGGCTACGAGCAGTACTTC	CASRDRGYEQYF
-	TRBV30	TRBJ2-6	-	TGTGCCTGGTCCCAGGGTTCGGGGGCCAACGTCCTGACTTTC	CAWSQGSGANVLTF
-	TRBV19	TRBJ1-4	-	TGTGCCAGTAGTATTTCGGGGGCAGGGGAAAAACTGTTTTTT	CASSISGAGEKLFF
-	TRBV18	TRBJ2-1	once	TGTGCCAGCTCACCACCGAGGGGAAGAAACAATGAGCAGTTCTTC	CASSPPRGRNNEQFF
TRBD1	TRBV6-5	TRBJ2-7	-	TGTGCCAGCAGTACAAACAGGGGGAAGTACGAGCAGTACTTC	CASSTNRGKYEQYF
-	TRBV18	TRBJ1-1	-	TGTGCCAGCTCGCGAAGCTTTGACACTGAAGCTTTCTTT	CASSRSFDTEAFF
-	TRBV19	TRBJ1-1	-	TGTGCCAGTAGTACCCACAGGTCCTTGATGAACACTGAAGCTTTCTTT	CASSTHRSLMNTEAFF
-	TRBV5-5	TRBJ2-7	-	TGTGCCAGCAGCTTTGGCGGACGGAGCTCCTACGAGCAGTACTTC	CASSFGGRSSYEQYF
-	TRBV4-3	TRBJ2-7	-	TGCGCCAGCAGCCAAGACTACGGGGCGTCCTACGAGCAGTACTTC	CASSQDYGASYEQYF
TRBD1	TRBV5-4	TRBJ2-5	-	TGTGCCAGCAGCCCGGGACAGGGATGGGAAGCGACCCAGTACTTC	CASSPGQGWEATQYF
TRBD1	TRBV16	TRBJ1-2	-	TGTGCCAGCAGCCAATCTTGGGGACAGACTTTTAGCTATGGCTACACCTTC	CASSQSWGQTFSYGYTF
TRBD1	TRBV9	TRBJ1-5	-	TGTGCCAGCAGCGTAGATGGGACAGGGGACCAGCCCCAGCATTTT	CASSVDGTGDQPQHF
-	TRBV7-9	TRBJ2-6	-	TGTGCCTCGGGGGAAGCCAACGTCCTGACTTTC	CASGEANVLTF
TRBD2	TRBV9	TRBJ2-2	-	TGTGCCAGCAGCCCGCGGGGGGCCAACACCGGGGAGCTGTTTTTT	CASSPRGANTGELFF
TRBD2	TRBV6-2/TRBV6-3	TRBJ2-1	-	TGTGCCAGCAGTTACCCAATTAGCGGGGGGTACAACGATGAGCAGTTCTTC	CASSYPISGGYNDEQFF
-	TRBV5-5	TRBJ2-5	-	TGTGCCAGCAGCTTGGCTGGGGGACAAGAGACCCAGTACTTC	CASSLAGGQETQYF
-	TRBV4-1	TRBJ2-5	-	TGCGCCAGCAGCCAAGCGAGGGGTCCATCCACCCAAGAGACCCAGTACTTC	CASSQARGPSTQETQYF
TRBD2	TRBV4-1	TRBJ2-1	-	TGCGCCAGCAGCCCCCGGACTAGCGGGGTGGGGTATGAGCAGTTCTTC	CASSPRTSGVGYEQFF
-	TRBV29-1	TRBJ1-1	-	TGCAGCGGACGTTCTGACACTGAAGCTTTCTTT	CSGRSDTEAFF
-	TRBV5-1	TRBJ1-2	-	TGCGCCAGCCGGGTGCAGGACGCGACCTATGGCTACACCTTC	CASRVQDATYGYTF
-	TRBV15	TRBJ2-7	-	TGTGCCACCAGCACCTCAAGCTCCTACGAGCAGTACTTC	CATSTSSSYEQYF